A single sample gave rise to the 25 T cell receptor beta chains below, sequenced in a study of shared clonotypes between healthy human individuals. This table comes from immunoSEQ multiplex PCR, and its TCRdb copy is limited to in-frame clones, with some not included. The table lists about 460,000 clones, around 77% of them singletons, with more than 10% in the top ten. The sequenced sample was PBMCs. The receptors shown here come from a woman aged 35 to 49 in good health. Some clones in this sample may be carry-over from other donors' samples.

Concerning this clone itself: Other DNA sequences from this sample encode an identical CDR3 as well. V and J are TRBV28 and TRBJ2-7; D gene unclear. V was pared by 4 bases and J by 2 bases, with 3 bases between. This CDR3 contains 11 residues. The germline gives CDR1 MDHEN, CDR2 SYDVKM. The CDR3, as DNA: TGTGCCAGCAGTTCCCCCTACGAGCAGTACTTC. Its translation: CASSSPYEQYF. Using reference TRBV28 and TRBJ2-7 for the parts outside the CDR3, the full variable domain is DVKVTQSSRYLVKRTGEKVFLECVQDMDHENMFWYRQDPGLGLRLIYFSYDVKMKEKGDIPEGYSVSREKKERFSLILESASTNQTSMYLCASSSPYEQYFGPGTRLTVT.

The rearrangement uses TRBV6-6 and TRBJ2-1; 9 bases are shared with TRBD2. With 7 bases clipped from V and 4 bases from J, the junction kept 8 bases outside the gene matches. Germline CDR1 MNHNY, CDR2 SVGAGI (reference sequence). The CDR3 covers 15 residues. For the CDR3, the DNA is TGTGCCAGCAAAGTAGCGGGAGACTCTTACAATGAGCAGTTCTTC. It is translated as CASKVAGDSYNEQFF.

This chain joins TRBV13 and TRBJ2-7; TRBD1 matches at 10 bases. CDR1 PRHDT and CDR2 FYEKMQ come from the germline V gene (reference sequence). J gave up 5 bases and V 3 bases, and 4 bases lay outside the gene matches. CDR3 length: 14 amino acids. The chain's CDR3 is CASSLGQGWDEQYF. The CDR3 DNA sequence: TGTGCCAGCAGCTTGGGACAGGGGTGGGACGAGCAGTACTTC.

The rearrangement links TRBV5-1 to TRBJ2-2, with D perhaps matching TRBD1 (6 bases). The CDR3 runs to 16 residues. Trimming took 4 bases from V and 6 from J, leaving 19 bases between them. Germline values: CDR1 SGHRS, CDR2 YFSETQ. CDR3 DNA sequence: TGCGCCAGCAGCCTAAGGACAGCGGACGGGGCCGGGGAGCTGTTTTTT. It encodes CASSLRTADGAGELFF. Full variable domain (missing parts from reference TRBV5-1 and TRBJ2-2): KAGVTQTPRYLIKTRGQQVTLSCSPISGHRSVSWYQQTPGQGLQFLFEYFSETQRNKGNFPGRFSGRQFSNSRSEMNVSTLELGDSALYLCASSLRTADGAGELFFGEGSRLTVL.

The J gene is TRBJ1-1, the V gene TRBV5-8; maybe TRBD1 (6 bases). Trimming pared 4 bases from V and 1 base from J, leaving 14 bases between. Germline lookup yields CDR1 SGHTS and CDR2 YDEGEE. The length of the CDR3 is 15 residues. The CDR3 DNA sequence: TGTGCCAGCAGCCTGTTCAGGGGCAGGAACACTGAAGCTTTCTTT. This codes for CASSLFRGRNTEAFF.

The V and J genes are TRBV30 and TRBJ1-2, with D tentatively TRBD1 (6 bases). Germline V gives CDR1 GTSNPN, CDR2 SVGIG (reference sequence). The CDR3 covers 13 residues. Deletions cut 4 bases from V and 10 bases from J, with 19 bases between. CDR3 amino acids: CAWKIIAGENYTF. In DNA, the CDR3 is TGTGCCTGGAAAATTATAGCAGGGGAGAACTACACCTTC.

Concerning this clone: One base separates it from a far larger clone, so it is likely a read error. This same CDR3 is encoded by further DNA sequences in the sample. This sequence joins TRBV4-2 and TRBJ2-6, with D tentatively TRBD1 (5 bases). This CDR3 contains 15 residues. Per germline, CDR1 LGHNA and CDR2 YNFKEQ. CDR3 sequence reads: CASSQEGSGANVLTF. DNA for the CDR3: TGTGCCAGCAGCCAAGAGGGGTCTGGGGCCAACGTCCTGACTTTT.

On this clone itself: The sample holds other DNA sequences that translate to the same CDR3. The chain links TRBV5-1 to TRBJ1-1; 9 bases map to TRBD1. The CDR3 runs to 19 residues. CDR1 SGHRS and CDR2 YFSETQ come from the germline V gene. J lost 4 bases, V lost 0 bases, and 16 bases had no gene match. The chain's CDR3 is CASSLAPGQGTVGSTEAFF. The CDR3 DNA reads TGCGCCAGCAGCTTGGCACCGGGACAGGGTACGGTTGGCAGCACTGAAGCTTTCTTT.

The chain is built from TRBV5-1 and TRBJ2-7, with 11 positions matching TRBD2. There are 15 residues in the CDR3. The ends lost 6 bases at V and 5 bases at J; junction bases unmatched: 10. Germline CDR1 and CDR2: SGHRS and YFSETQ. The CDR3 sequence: CASTWGPSGRNEQYF. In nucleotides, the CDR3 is TGCGCCAGCACCTGGGGTCCTAGCGGGAGGAACGAGCAGTACTTC.

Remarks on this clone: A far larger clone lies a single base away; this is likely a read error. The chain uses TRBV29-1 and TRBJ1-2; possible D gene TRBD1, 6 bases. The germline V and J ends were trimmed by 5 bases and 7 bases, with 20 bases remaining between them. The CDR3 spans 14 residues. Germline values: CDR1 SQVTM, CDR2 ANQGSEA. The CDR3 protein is CSVTSLRDNGGYTF. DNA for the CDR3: TGCAGCGTTACCTCCCTCCGGGACAACGGTGGCTACACCTTC.

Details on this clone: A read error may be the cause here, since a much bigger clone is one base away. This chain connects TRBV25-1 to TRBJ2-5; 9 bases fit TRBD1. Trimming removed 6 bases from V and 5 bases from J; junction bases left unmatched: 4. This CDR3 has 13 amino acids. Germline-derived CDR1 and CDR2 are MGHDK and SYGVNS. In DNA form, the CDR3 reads TGTGCCAGCAGAGGGACAGGGCGGGAGACCCAGTACTTC. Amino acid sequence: CASRGTGRETQYF.

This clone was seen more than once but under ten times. CDR3 DNA sequence: TGTGCCGGGAAGTCGGGGAGCACTGAAGCTTTCTTT. This codes for CAGKSGSTEAFF. The chain uses TRBV30 and TRBJ1-1; D is unresolved. Trimming left V 8 bases short and J 4 bases short, with 14 bases between. The germline V gene encodes CDR1 GTSNPN and CDR2 SVGIG (reference sequence). The CDR3 runs 12 residues.

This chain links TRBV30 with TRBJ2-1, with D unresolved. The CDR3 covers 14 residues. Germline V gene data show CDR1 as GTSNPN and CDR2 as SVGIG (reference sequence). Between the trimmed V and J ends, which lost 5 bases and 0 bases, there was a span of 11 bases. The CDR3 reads CAWVEGFSYNEQFF. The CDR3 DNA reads TGTGCCTGGGTAGAAGGATTCTCCTACAATGAGCAGTTCTTC.

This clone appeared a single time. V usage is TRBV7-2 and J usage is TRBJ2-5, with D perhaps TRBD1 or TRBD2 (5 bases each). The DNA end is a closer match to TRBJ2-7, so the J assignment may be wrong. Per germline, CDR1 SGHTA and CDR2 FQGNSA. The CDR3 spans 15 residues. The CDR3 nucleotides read TGTGCCAGCAGCTTAGTGGGGGTAGGGGTTTACGAGCAGTACTTC. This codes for CASSLVGVGVYEQYF.

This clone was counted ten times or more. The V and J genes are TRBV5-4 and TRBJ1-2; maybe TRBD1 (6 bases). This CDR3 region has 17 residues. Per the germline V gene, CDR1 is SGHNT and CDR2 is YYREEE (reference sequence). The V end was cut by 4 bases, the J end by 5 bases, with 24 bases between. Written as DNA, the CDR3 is TGTGCCAGCAGCGTGCATCCGGGACAAGCTTACGATTATGGCTACACCTTC. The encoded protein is CASSVHPGQAYDYGYTF.

The CDR3 coding sequence is TGTGCCAGCAGACACCGGGACAGTAACTATGGCTACACCTTC. Its translation: CASRHRDSNYGYTF. The chain combines TRBV6-5 with TRBJ1-2, with TRBD1 matching over 7 bases. Germline values: CDR1 MNHEY, CDR2 SVGAGI. The CDR3 sequence is 14 residues long. V shed 6 bases and J 1 base; nucleotides not matched to a gene: 5.

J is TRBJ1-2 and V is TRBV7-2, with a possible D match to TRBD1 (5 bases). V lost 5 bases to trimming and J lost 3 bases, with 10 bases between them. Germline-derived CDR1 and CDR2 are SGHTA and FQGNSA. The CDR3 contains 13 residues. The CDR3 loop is CASSAGTYYGYTF. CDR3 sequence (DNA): TGTGCCAGCAGCGCCGGGACGTACTATGGCTACACCTTC.

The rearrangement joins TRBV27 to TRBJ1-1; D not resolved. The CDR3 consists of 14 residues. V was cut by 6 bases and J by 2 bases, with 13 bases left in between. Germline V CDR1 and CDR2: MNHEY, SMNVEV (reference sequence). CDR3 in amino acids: CASRVGRTNTEAFF. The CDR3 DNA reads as TGTGCCAGCAGGGTCGGGAGAACTAACACTGAAGCTTTCTTT.

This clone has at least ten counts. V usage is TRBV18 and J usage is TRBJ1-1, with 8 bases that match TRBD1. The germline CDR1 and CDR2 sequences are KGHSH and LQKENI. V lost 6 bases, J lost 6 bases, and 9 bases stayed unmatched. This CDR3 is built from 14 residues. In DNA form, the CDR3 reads TGTGCCAGCTCCGTGGACAGGGAGGGTGCTGAAGCTTTCTTT. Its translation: CASSVDREGAEAFF.

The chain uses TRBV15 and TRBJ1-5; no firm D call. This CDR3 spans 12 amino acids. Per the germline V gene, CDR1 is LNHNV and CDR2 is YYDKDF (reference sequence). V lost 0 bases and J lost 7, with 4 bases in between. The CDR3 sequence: CATSRDTQPQHF. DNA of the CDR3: TGTGCCACCAGCAGAGATACCCAGCCCCAGCATTTT.

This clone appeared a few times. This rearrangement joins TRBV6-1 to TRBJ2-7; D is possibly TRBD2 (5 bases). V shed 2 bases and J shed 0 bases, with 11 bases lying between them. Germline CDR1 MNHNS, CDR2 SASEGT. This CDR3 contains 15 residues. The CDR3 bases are TGTGCCAGCAGTGAACTGGCGGAGGCCTCCTACGAGCAGTACTTC. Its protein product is CASSELAEASYEQYF.

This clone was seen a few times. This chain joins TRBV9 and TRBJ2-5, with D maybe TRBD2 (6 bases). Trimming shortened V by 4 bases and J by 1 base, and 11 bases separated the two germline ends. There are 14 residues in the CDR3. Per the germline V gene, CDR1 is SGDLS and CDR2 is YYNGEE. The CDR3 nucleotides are TGTGCCAGCAGCCCCGGGGGACTCCAAGAGACCCAGTACTTC. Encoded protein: CASSPGGLQETQYF.

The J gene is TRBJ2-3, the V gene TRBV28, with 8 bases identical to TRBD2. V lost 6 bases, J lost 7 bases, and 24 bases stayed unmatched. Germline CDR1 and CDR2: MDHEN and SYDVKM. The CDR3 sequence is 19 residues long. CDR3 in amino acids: CASSVLGLREAFRDHTQYF. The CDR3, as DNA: TGTGCCAGCAGCGTCCTCGGGTTGCGGGAGGCCTTCAGGGATCATACGCAGTATTTT.

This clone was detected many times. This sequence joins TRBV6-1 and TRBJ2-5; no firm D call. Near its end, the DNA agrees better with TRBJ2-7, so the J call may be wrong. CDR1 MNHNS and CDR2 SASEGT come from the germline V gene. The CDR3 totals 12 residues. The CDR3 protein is CASSDLPYEQYF. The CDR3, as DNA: TGTGCCAGCAGTGATTTGCCCTACGAGCAGTACTTC.

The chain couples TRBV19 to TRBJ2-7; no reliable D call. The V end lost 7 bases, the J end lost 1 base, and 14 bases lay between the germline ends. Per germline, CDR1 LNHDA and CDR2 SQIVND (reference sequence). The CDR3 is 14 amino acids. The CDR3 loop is CASKVDHDSYEQYF. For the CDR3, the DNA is TGTGCCAGTAAGGTGGATCATGATTCCTACGAGCAGTACTTC.